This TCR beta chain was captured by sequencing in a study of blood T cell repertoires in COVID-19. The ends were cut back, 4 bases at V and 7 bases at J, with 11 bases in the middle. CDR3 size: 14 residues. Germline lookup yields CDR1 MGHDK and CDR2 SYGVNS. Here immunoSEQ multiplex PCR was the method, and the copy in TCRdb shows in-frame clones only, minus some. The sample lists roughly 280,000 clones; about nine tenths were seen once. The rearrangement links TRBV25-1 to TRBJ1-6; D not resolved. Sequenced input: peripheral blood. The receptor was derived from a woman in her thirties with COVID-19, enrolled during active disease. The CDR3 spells CASSGLTTNSPLHF. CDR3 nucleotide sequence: TGTGCCAGCAGTGGTTTAACAACCAATTCACCCCTCCACTTT.